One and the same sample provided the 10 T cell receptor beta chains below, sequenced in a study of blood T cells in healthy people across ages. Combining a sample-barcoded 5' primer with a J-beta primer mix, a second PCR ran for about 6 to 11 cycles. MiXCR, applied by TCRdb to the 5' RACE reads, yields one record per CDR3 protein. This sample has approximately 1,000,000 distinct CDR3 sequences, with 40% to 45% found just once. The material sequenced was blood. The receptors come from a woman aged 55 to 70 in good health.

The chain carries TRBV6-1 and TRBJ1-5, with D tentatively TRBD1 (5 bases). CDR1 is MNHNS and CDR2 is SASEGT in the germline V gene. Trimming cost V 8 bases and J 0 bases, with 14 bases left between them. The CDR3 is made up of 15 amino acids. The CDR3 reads CASAWGDYSNQPQHF. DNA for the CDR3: TGTGCCAGCGCTTGGGGCGACTATAGCAATCAGCCCCAGCATTTT.

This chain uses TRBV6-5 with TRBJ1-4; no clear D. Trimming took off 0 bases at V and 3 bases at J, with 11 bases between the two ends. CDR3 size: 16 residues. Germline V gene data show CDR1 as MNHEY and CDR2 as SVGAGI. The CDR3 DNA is TGTGCCAGCAGTTACTCTTTTGGGCGGTCTAATGAAAAACTGTTTTTT. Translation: CASSYSFGRSNEKLFF.

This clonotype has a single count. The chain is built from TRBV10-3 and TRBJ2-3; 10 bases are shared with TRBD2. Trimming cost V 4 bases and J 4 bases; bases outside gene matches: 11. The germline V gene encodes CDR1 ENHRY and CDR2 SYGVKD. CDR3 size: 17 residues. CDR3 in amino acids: CAISAGLAGVSPDTQYF. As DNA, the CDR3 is TGTGCCATCAGTGCGGGGCTAGCGGGAGTATCCCCAGATACGCAGTATTTT.

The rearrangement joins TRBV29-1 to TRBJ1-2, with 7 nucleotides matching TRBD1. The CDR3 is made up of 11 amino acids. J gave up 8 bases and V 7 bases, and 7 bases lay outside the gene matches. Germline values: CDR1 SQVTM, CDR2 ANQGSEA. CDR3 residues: CSADGQEGYTF. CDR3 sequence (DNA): TGCAGCGCCGACGGACAGGAGGGCTACACCTTC. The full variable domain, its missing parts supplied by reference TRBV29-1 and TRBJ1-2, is SAVISQKPSRDICQRGTSLTIQCQVDSQVTMMFWYRQQPGQSLTLIATANQGSEATYESGFVIDKFPISRPNLTFSTLTVSNMSPEDSSIYLCSADGQEGYTFGSGTRLTVV.

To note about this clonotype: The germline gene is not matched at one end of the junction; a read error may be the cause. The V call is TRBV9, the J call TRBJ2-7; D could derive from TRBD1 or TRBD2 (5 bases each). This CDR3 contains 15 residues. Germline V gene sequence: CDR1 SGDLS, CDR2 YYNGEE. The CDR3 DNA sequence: TGCGCCAGCAGCGCCTCCGGGACCTCCTCCTACGAGCGGTACTTC. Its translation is CASSASGTSSYERYF.

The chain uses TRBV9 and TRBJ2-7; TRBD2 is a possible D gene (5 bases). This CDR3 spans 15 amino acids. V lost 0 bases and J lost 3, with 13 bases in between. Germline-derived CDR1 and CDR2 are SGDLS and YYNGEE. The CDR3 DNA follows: TGTGCCAGCAGCGTAGCTCCCAGCGAGGGCTACGAGCAGTACTTC. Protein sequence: CASSVAPSEGYEQYF.

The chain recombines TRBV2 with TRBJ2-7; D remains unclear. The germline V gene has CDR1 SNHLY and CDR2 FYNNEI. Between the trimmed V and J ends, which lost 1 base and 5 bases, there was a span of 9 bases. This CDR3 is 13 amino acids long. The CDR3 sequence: CASSEGLGNEQYF. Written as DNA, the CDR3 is TGTGCCAGCAGTGAAGGGCTAGGCAACGAGCAGTACTTC.

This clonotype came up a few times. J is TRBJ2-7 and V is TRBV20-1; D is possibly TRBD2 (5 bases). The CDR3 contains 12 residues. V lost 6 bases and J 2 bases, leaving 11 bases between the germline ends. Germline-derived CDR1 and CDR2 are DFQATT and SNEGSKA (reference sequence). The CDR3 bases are TGCAGTGCCCAGGTCGGGACCTACGAGCAGTACTTC. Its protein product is CSAQVGTYEQYF.

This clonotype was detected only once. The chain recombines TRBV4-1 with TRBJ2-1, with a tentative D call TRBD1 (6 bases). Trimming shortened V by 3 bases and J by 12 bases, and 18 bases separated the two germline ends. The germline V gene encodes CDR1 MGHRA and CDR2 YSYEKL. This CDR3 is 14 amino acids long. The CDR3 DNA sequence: TGCGCCAGCAGCCAGCGCTTGGACAGTGGCGGGCAGTTCTTC. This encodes CASSQRLDSGGQFF.

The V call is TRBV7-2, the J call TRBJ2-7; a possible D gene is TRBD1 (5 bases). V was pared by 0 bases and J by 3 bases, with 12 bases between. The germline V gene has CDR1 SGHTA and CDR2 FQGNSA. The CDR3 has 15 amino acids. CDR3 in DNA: TGTGCCAGCAGCTTAGCGTCAGGGCTCAACTACGAGCAGTACTTC. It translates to CASSLASGLNYEQYF.